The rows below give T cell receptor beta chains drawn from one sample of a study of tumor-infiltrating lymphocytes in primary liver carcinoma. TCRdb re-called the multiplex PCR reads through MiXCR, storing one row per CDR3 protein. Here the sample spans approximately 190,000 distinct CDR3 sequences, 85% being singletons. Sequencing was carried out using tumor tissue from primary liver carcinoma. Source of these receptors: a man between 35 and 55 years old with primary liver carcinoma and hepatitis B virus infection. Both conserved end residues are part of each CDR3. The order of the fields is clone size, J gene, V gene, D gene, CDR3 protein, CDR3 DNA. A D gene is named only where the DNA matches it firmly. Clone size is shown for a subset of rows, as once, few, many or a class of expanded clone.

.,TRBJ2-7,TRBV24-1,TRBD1,CATRWPGQGSYGQYF,TGTGCCACCAGGTGGCCGGGACAGGGGTCCTACGGGCAGTATTTC
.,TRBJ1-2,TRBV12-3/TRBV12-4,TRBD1,CTSSIGQGAGGYTF,TGTACCAGCAGTATCGGGCAGGGGGCCGGTGGCTACACCTTC
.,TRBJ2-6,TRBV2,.,CDRSGTADSGANVLTF,TGTGACCGATCCGGGACGGCCGACTCTGGGGCCAACGTCCTGACTTTC
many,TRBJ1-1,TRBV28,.,CASSFPKNTEAFF,TGTGCCAGCAGTTTCCCAAAGAACACTGAAGCTTTCTTT
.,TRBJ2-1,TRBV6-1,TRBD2,CNSSKEAGGYNEQFF,TGTAACAGCAGTAAAGAAGCGGGAGGATACAATGAGCAGTTCTTC
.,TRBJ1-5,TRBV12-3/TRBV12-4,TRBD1,CANSRTNRGRRNQPQHF,TGTGCCAACAGTCGAACCAACAGGGGGCGACGCAATCAGCCCCAGCATTTT
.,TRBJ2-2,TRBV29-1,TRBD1,CSLEITGAGELLF,TGCAGCCTTGAGATAACAGGGGCCGGGGAGCTGTTATTT
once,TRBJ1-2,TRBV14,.,CATSRDLESGYTF,TGTGCCACCAGCCGAGATTTGGAGTCAGGCTACACCTTC
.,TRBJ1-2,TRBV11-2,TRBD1,CASSFSTTGGGGHTF,TGTGCCAGTAGCTTCTCAACCACAGGGGGAGGAGGCCACACCTTC
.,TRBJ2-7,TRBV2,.,CASNGSDRNEQYF,TGTGCCAGCAACGGTAGCGATAGGAACGAGCAGTACTTC
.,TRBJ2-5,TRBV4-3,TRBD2,CASSQAAGGRTAETRYF,TGCGCCAGCAGCCAAGCGGCTGGCGGGAGGACTGCTGAGACCCGGTACTTC
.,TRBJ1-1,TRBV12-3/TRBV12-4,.,CASSFTSATEAFF,TGTGCCAGCAGTTTCACCTCGGCAACTGAAGCTTTCTTT
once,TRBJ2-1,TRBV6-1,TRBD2,CACNGDGGFSNEQFF,TGTGCCTGCAATGGGGACGGGGGGTTTAGCAATGAGCAGTTCTTC
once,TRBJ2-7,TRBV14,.,CASSPSGRKLYVQYF,TGTGCCAGCAGCCCTTCGGGACGGAAACTATACGTGCAGTACTTC
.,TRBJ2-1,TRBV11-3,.,CASRKMMRIRGDEQFF,TGTGCCAGCAGAAAAATGATGAGGATACGAGGGGATGAGCAGTTCTTC
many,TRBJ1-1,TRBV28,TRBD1,CASNPQGAGSTEAFF,TGTGCCAGCAACCCACAGGGGGCGGGGTCCACTGAAGCTTTCTTT
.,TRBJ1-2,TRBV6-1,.,CANSAPIYGYTF,TGTGCCAACAGTGCCCCCATATATGGGTACACCTTC
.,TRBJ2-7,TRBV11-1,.,CASRGRRPYKQYF,TGTGCCAGCAGGGGGAGGCGACCCTACAAGCAGTACTTC
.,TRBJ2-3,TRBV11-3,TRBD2,CASSFSSGSLGGDTKYF,TGTGCCAGCAGCTTCTCCTCCGGGAGCCTGGGGGGGGATACGAAGTATTTT
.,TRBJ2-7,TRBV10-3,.,CATRDNQAYEQYF,TGTGCCACCCGGGACAACCAAGCCTATGAGCAGTACTTC
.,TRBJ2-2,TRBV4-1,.,CASTSTRNTGEMFF,TGCGCCAGTACCAGTACGAGGAACACCGGGGAGATGTTTTTT
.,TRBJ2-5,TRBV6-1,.,CTSTPSWGSQETQYF,TGTACTAGCACCCCCTCTTGGGGGAGCCAAGAGACCCAGTACTTC
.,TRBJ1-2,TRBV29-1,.,CSVKTVREGYTF,TGCAGCGTCAAGACAGTGAGGGAGGGCTACACCTTC
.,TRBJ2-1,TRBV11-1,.,CDRSLNANEQFF,TGTGATAGAAGCTTAAATGCCAATGAGCAGTTCTTC
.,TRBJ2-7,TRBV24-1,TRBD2,CATSDQLSSSGNFSYEQYF,TGTGCCACCAGTGACCAGTTATCGTCCAGCGGGAATTTTTCCTACGAGCAGTACTTC
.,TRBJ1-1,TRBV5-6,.,CAISLWGEGSEAFF,TGTGCCATCAGCCTTTGGGGGGAAGGCTCTGAAGCTTTCTTT
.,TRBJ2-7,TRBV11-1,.,CTSSLGPASESSYEQYF,TGTACCAGCAGCTTAGGACCGGCGAGTGAAAGCTCCTACGAGCAGTACTTC
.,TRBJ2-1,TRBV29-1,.,CSLLDSERFF,TGCAGTCTTCTTGACAGCGAGCGGTTCTTC
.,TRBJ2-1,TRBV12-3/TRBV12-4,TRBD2,CASCHGTINLF,TGTGCCAGCTGTCACGGGACTATTAATCTCTTC
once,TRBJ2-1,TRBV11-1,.,CVSSLYHSAGRSYNEQFF,TGTGTCAGCAGCTTATACCATTCCGCGGGAAGGTCCTACAATGAGCAGTTCTTC
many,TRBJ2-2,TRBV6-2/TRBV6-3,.,CASTLQMTGELFF,TGTGCCAGCACCTTACAGATGACCGGGGAGCTGTTTTTT
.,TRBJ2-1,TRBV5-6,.,CGSTGGPNNGQFF,TGTGGCAGCACTGGAGGACCGAACAATGGGCAGTTCTTC
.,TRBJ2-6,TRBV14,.,CASNPRWTVLLSGANVLTF,TGTGCCAGCAACCCACGATGGACAGTGCTCCTCTCTGGTGCCAACGTCCTGACTTTC
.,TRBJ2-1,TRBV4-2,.,CASSPDLEGPYNEQFF,TGTGCCAGCAGTCCGGACCTAGAGGGACCCTACAATGAGCAGTTCTTC
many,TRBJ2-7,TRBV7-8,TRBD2,CASSVTSGARSEQYF,TGTGCCAGCAGCGTAACTAGCGGAGCTAGGTCCGAGCAGTACTTC
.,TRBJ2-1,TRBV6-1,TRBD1,CASSVDRGFSNDQFF,TGTGCCAGCAGTGTGGACAGGGGGTTTAGCAATGACCAGTTCTTC
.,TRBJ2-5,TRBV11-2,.,CVSIPVGLVPETQYF,TGTGTCAGCATCCCCGTCGGGCTAGTCCCAGAGACCCAATACTTC
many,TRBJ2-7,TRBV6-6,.,CASSSGTATEQYF,TGTGCCAGCAGTTCCGGGACGGCCACCGAGCAGTACTTC
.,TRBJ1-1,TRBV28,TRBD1,CVCSSPATGAAFF,TGTGTCTGCAGTTCACCGGCTACAGGGGCAGCTTTCTTT